The next 17 T cell receptor beta chains were all read from a single sample in a study of PD-L1 blockade in urothelial cancer. Assay: immunoSEQ multiplex PCR; the TCRdb copy retains only in-frame clones and omits some. Of approximately 71,000 clones in the sample, around 83% are singletons; the top ten hold around a tenth. The time point denotes: pretreatment peripheral blood. The sample was PBMCs, taken around atezolizumab (anti-PD-L1) treatment. The receptor source for this set is a woman in her 70s with urothelial cancer.

The V and J genes are TRBV6-1 and TRBJ1-6; 8 bases align to TRBD1. Trimming cost V 7 bases and J 10 bases; bases outside gene matches: 12. This CDR3 comprises 15 residues. CDR1 and CDR2 from the germline V gene are MNHNS and SASEGT. The CDR3 sequence: CASNPKQGQESPLHF. CDR3 DNA: TGTGCCAGCAACCCGAAACAGGGACAGGAATCACCCCTCCACTTT.

The rearrangement uses TRBV30 and TRBJ2-7; 10 nucleotides line up with TRBD2. The V and J ends lost 0 bases and 3 bases, in that order; junction bases with no gene match: 5. The germline gives CDR1 GTSNPN, CDR2 SVGIG (reference sequence). The CDR3 sequence is 15 residues long. In DNA, the CDR3 is TGTGCCTGGAGTGTATCCAGCGGGAGGGGCTACGAGCAGTACTTC. It translates to CAWSVSSGRGYEQYF.

V gene TRBV11-3 combines with J gene TRBJ2-1, with 10 bases fitting TRBD2. Germline trimming cut 2 bases from V and 9 bases from J; bases unmatched to any gene: 10. The CDR3 spans 16 residues. CDR1 and CDR2 (germline): SGHNT, YENEEA. This CDR3 is CASSLLGSGRMGEQFF. The CDR3 DNA reads as TGTGCCAGCAGCTTATTAGGTAGCGGGAGGATGGGTGAGCAGTTCTTC.

This clone was found a few times. The chain uses TRBV10-3 and TRBJ2-7, with 10 bases fitting TRBD2. The V segment lost 6 bases and the J segment 6 bases; nucleotides outside the gene matches: 5. This CDR3 comprises 13 residues. The V gene's germline CDR1 is ENHRY and CDR2 SYGVKD. This CDR3 is CAISEREGGEQYF. CDR3 in DNA: TGTGCCATCAGCGAGCGGGAGGGTGGCGAGCAGTACTTC.

Here the CDR3 reads CASSWGSGRYEQYF. CDR3 DNA: TGCGCCAGCAGCTGGGGTAGCGGGAGGTACGAGCAGTACTTC. J is TRBJ2-7 and V is TRBV5-1, with 10 bases lining up with TRBD2. The CDR3 length is 14 residues. The J segment lost 4 bases and the V segment lost 3 bases, leaving 4 bases of the junction unmatched. Per germline, CDR1 SGHRS and CDR2 YFSETQ.

The chain carries TRBV5-6 and TRBJ1-2, with 11 bases that match TRBD1. This CDR3 is built from 13 residues. Germline-derived CDR1 and CDR2 are SGHDT and YYEEEE. After removal of 4 bases from V and 8 bases from J, the junction contained 4 bases not matched to a gene. CDR3 residues: CASSLGTGGGYTF. The DNA of the CDR3 is TGTGCCAGCAGCCTGGGGACAGGGGGAGGCTACACCTTC. Based on the CDR3 plus reference TRBV5-6 and TRBJ1-2, the full variable domain is DAGVTQSPTHLIKTRGQQVTLRCSPKSGHDTVSWYQQALGQGPQFIFQYYEEEERQRGNFPDRFSGHQFPNYSSELNVNALLLGDSALYLCASSLGTGGGYTFGSGTRLTVV.

This chain connects TRBV19 to TRBJ2-3, with 10 bases lining up with TRBD2. This CDR3 has 14 amino acids. Germline CDR1 LNHDA, CDR2 SQIVND (reference sequence). Germline trimming cut 6 bases from V and 4 bases from J; bases unmatched to any gene: 4. The CDR3 protein is CASRTSGVADTQYF. The CDR3 nucleotides read TGTGCCAGTAGAACTAGCGGGGTCGCAGATACGCAGTATTTT.

This clone was found once. The J gene is TRBJ2-7, the V gene TRBV11-3, with 9 bases matching TRBD1. Germline lookup yields CDR1 SGHNT and CDR2 YENEEA. V dropped 6 bases and J dropped 5; count of bases not matched to a gene: 8. The CDR3 totals 14 residues. DNA for the CDR3: TGTGCCAGCAGTTCCCGGGACAGGGCTCACGAGCAGTACTTC. This codes for CASSSRDRAHEQYF. The entire variable domain, with the rest obtained from reference TRBV11-3 and TRBJ2-7, is as follows: EAGVVQSPRYKIIEKKQPVAFWCNPISGHNTLYWYLQNLGQGPELLIRYENEEAVDDSQLPKDRFSAERLKGVDSTLKIQPAELGDSAVYLCASSSRDRAHEQYFGPGTRLTVT.

About this clone: The same CDR3 can be traced to other DNA sequences in this sample. The chain carries TRBV19 and TRBJ1-4, with D unresolved. Germline CDR1 reads LNHDA; CDR2 reads SQIVND (reference sequence). The CDR3 has 12 residues. Between the trimmed V and J ends, which lost 6 bases and 3 bases, there was a span of 5 bases. The CDR3 nucleotides read TGTGCCAGTAGGCAGTCTAATGAAAAACTGTTTTTT. It specifies CASRQSNEKLFF. Combining the CDR3 with reference TRBV19 and TRBJ1-4 gives the whole variable domain DGGITQSPKYLFRKEGQNVTLSCEQNLNHDAMYWYRQDPGQGLRLIYYSQIVNDFQKGDIAEGYSVSREKKESFPLTVTSAQKNPTAFYLCASRQSNEKLFFGSGTQLSVL.

This chain links TRBV4-1 with TRBJ2-2; D is uncertain. The V and J ends lost 3 bases and 7 bases respectively, with 15 bases between them. The CDR3 contains 15 residues. The germline V gene encodes CDR1 MGHRA and CDR2 YSYEKL. The CDR3 is CASSQDNSRYGELFF. The CDR3 DNA follows: TGCGCCAGCAGCCAGGATAACAGCCGTTACGGGGAGCTGTTTTTT.

The chain couples TRBV19 to TRBJ1-2, with unresolved D. The CDR3 is 15 amino acids. CDR1 is LNHDA and CDR2 is SQIVND in the germline V gene (reference sequence). Between the trimmed V and J ends, which lost 6 bases and 0 bases, there was a span of 14 bases. CDR3 protein: CASRTWEVPNYGYTF. CDR3 in DNA: TGTGCCAGTAGAACGTGGGAGGTCCCTAACTATGGCTACACCTTC. The full variable domain, in which reference TRBV19 and TRBJ1-2 provide the parts outside the CDR3, is DGGITQSPKYLFRKEGQNVTLSCEQNLNHDAMYWYRQDPGQGLRLIYYSQIVNDFQKGDIAEGYSVSREKKESFPLTVTSAQKNPTAFYLCASRTWEVPNYGYTFGSGTRLTVV.

The chain joins TRBV9 to TRBJ2-1; the match to TRBD2 covers 7 bases. The junction had 15 bases not matched to a gene; V was cut back by 0 bases and J by 9 bases. CDR3 size: 17 residues. The germline V gene encodes CDR1 SGDLS and CDR2 YYNGEE. For the CDR3, the DNA is TGTGCCAGCAGCGTAGATCCTAGCGGATCTAACTCCGGTGAGCAGTTCTTC. It yields the protein CASSVDPSGSNSGEQFF.

The rearrangement links TRBV29-1 to TRBJ2-5; 12 positions match TRBD2. The CDR3 covers 16 residues. CDR1 and CDR2 (germline): SQVTM, ANQGSEA. With V trimmed by 4 bases and J by 5 bases, 11 bases remained unmatched. The CDR3 DNA follows: TGCAGCGTTGGACCGCCGGGACTAGCGGGTTTGGAGACCCAGTACTTC. Amino acid sequence: CSVGPPGLAGLETQYF. The full variable domain, rest sourced from reference TRBV29-1 and TRBJ2-5, is SAVISQKPSRDICQRGTSLTIQCQVDSQVTMMFWYRQQPGQSLTLIATANQGSEATYESGFVIDKFPISRPNLTFSTLTVSNMSPEDSSIYLCSVGPPGLAGLETQYFGPGTRLLVL.

The rearrangement uses TRBV2 and TRBJ1-4; 11 positions agree with TRBD1. The CDR3 has 15 residues. J gave up 7 bases and V 5 bases, and 6 bases lay outside the gene matches. The germline V gene has CDR1 SNHLY and CDR2 FYNNEI. As DNA, the CDR3 is TGTGCCAGCAGTTGGGAAGGACAGGGGGCTGAAAAACTGTTTTTT. Its translation: CASSWEGQGAEKLFF.

The rearrangement uses TRBV5-1 and TRBJ1-2, with D possibly matching TRBD1 (5 bases). V was trimmed by 5 bases and J by 0 bases, leaving 11 bases between them. This CDR3 has 14 residues. Germline CDR1 reads SGHRS; CDR2 reads YFSETQ. The CDR3 DNA is TGCGCCAGCAGAACCGACAGCCCTAACTATGGCTACACCTTC. This translates into CASRTDSPNYGYTF.

Details on this clone: Other DNA sequences of this sample code for an identical CDR3. The CDR3 DNA reads as TGTGCCAGCAGAACCGGGACAGGGGTGGGCTACACCTTC. The encoded protein is CASRTGTGVGYTF. The V gene is TRBV28, the J gene TRBJ1-2, with TRBD1 identical over 10 bases. V shed 6 bases and J 8 bases; nucleotides not matched to a gene: 6. The CDR3 runs 13 residues. Germline CDR1 is MDHEN and CDR2 is SYDVKM.

V gene TRBV10-1 combines with J gene TRBJ2-7, with TRBD1 matching over 7 bases. CDR3 length: 13 residues. CDR1 and CDR2 from the germline V gene are WNHNN and SYGVQD (reference sequence). With V trimmed by 5 bases and J by 1 base, 2 bases remained unmatched. CDR3 DNA: TGCGCCAGCAGTCCGGGACAGTCCTACGAGCAGTACTTC. Protein sequence: CASSPGQSYEQYF.